The 29 T cell receptor beta chains below come from one sample, sequenced in a study of PD-1 blockade in classical Hodgkin lymphoma. The protocol was immunoSEQ multiplex PCR, while the TCRdb copy is restricted to in-frame clones and leaves out a portion. The table lists more than 15,000 clones, around 92% of them singletons. Documented time point: newly diagnosed, previously untreated cHL patient sample. Negative selection with magnetic separation was used to purify CD4+ T cells from thawed PBMCs. What was sequenced was CD4+ T cells from blood. Every receptor here comes from a human donor with classical Hodgkin lymphoma.

The V gene is TRBV28, the J gene TRBJ2-7; no firm D call. The germline CDR1 and CDR2 sequences are MDHEN and SYDVKM. V was cut by 7 bases and J by 2 bases, with 15 bases left in between. This CDR3 has 14 residues. The CDR3 region is CASIPTMAPYEQYF. CDR3 bases: TGTGCCAGCATTCCGACCATGGCGCCCTACGAGCAGTACTTC.

A remark on this clone: An end of the junction does not agree with germline; a read error may underlie this. The chain uses TRBV28 and TRBJ1-1; D unclear. The germline V gene has CDR1 MDHEN and CDR2 SYDVKM. The CDR3 is made up of 11 amino acids. The CDR3 DNA sequence: TGTGCCAGCAGGAGGTGGGAGTTCGCGATCTTT. This codes for CASRRWEFAIF. The full variable domain, completed using reference TRBV28 and TRBJ1-1, is DVKVTQSSRYLVKRTGEKVFLECVQDMDHENMFWYRQDPGLGLRLIYFSYDVKMKEKGDIPEGYSVSREKKERFSLILESASTNQTSMYLCASRRWEFAIFGQGTRLTVV.

This sequence joins TRBV5-1 and TRBJ2-2; D is undetermined. The CDR3 length is 15 residues. Looked up from germline, CDR1 is SGHRS and CDR2 is YFSETQ. Deletions cut 2 bases from V and 5 bases from J, with 13 bases between. The CDR3 region is CASSFGRLRTGELFF. The CDR3, as DNA: TGCGCCAGCAGCTTCGGCAGATTACGAACCGGGGAGCTGTTTTTT.

The chain is built from TRBV5-4 and TRBJ1-2; D ambiguous. This CDR3 has 13 residues. The V gene's germline CDR1 is SGHNT and CDR2 YYREEE (reference sequence). Trimming cost V 4 bases and J 4 bases, with 11 bases left between them. CDR3 bases: TGTGCCAGCAGCCTCAGCGAGGTCTATGGCTACACCTTC. It encodes CASSLSEVYGYTF.

The CDR3 DNA reads TGCGCCAGCAGTACTTCAGGGGGCGCGGGTCAGCCCCAGCATTTT. It encodes CASSTSGGAGQPQHF. The genes are TRBV5-1 and TRBJ1-5; 8 bases line up with TRBD1. There are 15 residues in the CDR3. With 5 bases clipped from V and 6 bases from J, the junction kept 10 bases outside the gene matches. Germline V lookup: CDR1 SGHRS, CDR2 YFSETQ.

The rearrangement joins TRBV6-5 to TRBJ1-5; D is undetermined. There are 15 residues in the CDR3. Trimming shortened V by 6 bases and J by 2 bases, and 14 bases separated the two germline ends. The V gene's germline CDR1 is MNHEY and CDR2 SVGAGI. The CDR3 loop reads CASRSPSSGNQPQHF. For the CDR3, the DNA is TGTGCCAGCAGAAGCCCCTCATCTGGCAATCAGCCCCAGCATTTT.

The chain uses TRBV5-1 and TRBJ2-2; D is ambiguous. Germline-derived CDR1 and CDR2 are SGHRS and YFSETQ. V was pared by 1 base and J by 4 bases, with 11 bases between. There are 15 residues in the CDR3. CDR3 nucleotides: TGCGCCAGCAGCTTGAGTTCTAGGCCCACCGGGGAGCTGTTTTTT. Protein sequence: CASSLSSRPTGELFF.

This chain links TRBV28 with TRBJ1-2; D gene ambiguous. The CDR3 loop spans 9 amino acids. V was cut by 8 bases and J by 5 bases, with 3 bases left in between. The germline gives CDR1 MDHEN, CDR2 SYDVKM. The CDR3 sequence is CASGYGYTF. The CDR3 region has the DNA TGTGCCAGCGGGTATGGCTACACCTTC.

V gene TRBV4-1 combines with J gene TRBJ2-7, with D possibly called TRBD1 or TRBD2 (5 bases each). The germline V gene has CDR1 MGHRA and CDR2 YSYEKL. This CDR3 comprises 16 residues. V shed 1 base and J shed 7 bases, with 20 bases lying between them. CDR3 region: CASSQAIWDLRMEQYF. CDR3 bases: TGCGCCAGCAGCCAAGCAATCTGGGACCTAAGGATGGAGCAGTACTTC.

Remarks on this clone: The same CDR3 also results from other DNA sequences found in this sample. This sequence joins TRBV6-5 and TRBJ2-7, with D unresolved. The germline CDR1 and CDR2 sequences are MNHEY and SVGAGI. The CDR3 runs 12 residues. V lost 10 bases to trimming and J lost 1 base, with 11 bases between them. The CDR3 spells CATAGNSYEQYF. The CDR3, as DNA: TGTGCCACCGCTGGCAATTCCTACGAGCAGTACTTC.

The chain carries TRBV7-2 and TRBJ2-1, with 7 bases that match TRBD2. The CDR3 is 17 amino acids. V lost 0 bases and J lost 3; bases outside the gene matches: 8. CDR1 SGHTA and CDR2 FQGNSA come from the germline V gene. CDR3 sequence reads: CASSLAHLSSGYNEQFF. DNA of the CDR3: TGTGCCAGCAGCTTAGCGCATTTGTCTAGCGGCTACAATGAGCAGTTCTTC.

CDR3: CAISFSDQETQYF. CDR3 nucleotide sequence: TGTGCCATCAGTTTCAGCGACCAAGAGACCCAGTACTTC. V gene TRBV10-3 combines with J gene TRBJ2-5; D remains unclear. The CDR3 consists of 13 residues. Germline V CDR1 and CDR2: ENHRY, SYGVKD. V was clipped by 5 bases and J by 0 bases, with 7 bases between them.

The chain recombines TRBV28 with TRBJ2-1; TRBD2 matches 13 bases. The CDR3 totals 18 residues. The V segment lost 5 bases and the J segment 2 bases; nucleotides outside the gene matches: 9. CDR1 MDHEN and CDR2 SYDVKM come from the germline V gene. DNA of the CDR3: TGTGCCAGCAGTACAAAATCCGGGACTAGCGGGACCTACAATGAGCAGTTCTTC. Amino acids: CASSTKSGTSGTYNEQFF.

In nucleotides, the CDR3 is TGTGCCAGCAGTTTGTTGGGTGCCGGGGAGCTGTTTTTT. This sequence encodes CASSLLGAGELFF. The rearrangement uses TRBV28 and TRBJ2-2; D gene ambiguous. The germline V gene encodes CDR1 MDHEN and CDR2 SYDVKM. Trimming left V 3 bases short and J 6 bases short, with 8 bases between. The CDR3 is 13 amino acids. Drawing the rest from reference TRBV28 and TRBJ2-2, the complete variable domain is DVKVTQSSRYLVKRTGEKVFLECVQDMDHENMFWYRQDPGLGLRLIYFSYDVKMKEKGDIPEGYSVSREKKERFSLILESASTNQTSMYLCASSLLGAGELFFGEGSRLTVL.

The rearrangement joins TRBV6-1 to TRBJ2-3; the match to TRBD2 covers 7 bases. Germline V CDR1 and CDR2: MNHNS, SASEGT. CDR3 length equals 15 residues. V trimming: 7 bases; J trimming: 4 bases; junction bases outside the gene matches: 11. The CDR3 DNA is TGTGCCAGCATGAGGATAGCGGGCCGCGCAGATACGCAGTATTTT. This codes for CASMRIAGRADTQYF.

V and J are TRBV28 and TRBJ1-2; 11 bases are shared with TRBD1. The CDR3 length is 16 residues. The V and J ends lost 4 bases and 11 bases, in that order; junction bases with no gene match: 15. CDR1 and CDR2 (germline): MDHEN, SYDVKM. The CDR3 protein is CASSYGDRGVSTGYTF. For the CDR3, the DNA is TGTGCCAGCAGTTATGGGGACAGGGGGGTTTCGACAGGATACACCTTC.

This CDR3 reads CASSQPREGYEQFF. The CDR3, as DNA: TGCGCCAGCAGTCAACCGCGGGAGGGATATGAGCAGTTCTTC. The rearrangement links TRBV23-1 to TRBJ2-1; 9 positions agree with TRBD2. TRBV23-1 is an ORF; its function is uncertain. V gave up 2 bases and J gave up 8 bases; unmatched junction bases: 4. The CDR3 has 14 amino acids.

This clone appeared once. The chain recombines TRBV2 with TRBJ1-5, with D unresolved. V was pared by 4 bases and J by 6 bases, with 16 bases between. The CDR3 sequence is 15 residues long. The germline V gene has CDR1 SNHLY and CDR2 FYNNEI. CDR3 loop: CASSAVGGSRQPQHF. The CDR3 DNA sequence: TGTGCCAGCAGTGCTGTTGGTGGGAGTCGTCAGCCCCAGCATTTT. Based on the CDR3 plus reference TRBV2 and TRBJ1-5, the full variable domain is EPEVTQTPSHQVTQMGQEVILRCVPISNHLYFYWYRQILGQKVEFLVSFYNNEISEKSEIFDDQFSVERPDGSNFTLKIRSTKLEDSAMYFCASSAVGGSRQPQHFGDGTRLSIL.

The chain has TRBV19 and TRBJ1-3; D is unresolved. Germline CDR1 is LNHDA and CDR2 is SQIVND (reference sequence). V lost 3 bases and J 0 bases, leaving 9 bases between the germline ends. This CDR3 has 15 amino acids. Here the CDR3 DNA reads TGTGCCAGTAGTATCTGGCAGCTCTCTGGAAACACCATATATTTT. Protein product: CASSIWQLSGNTIYF.

The genes are TRBV19 and TRBJ1-4; TRBD1 matches 8 bases. V dropped 5 bases and J dropped 7; count of bases not matched to a gene: 18. CDR3 length: 18 residues. The germline V gene encodes CDR1 LNHDA and CDR2 SQIVND (reference sequence). CDR3 coding DNA: TGTGCCAGTAGTCTTACCCTCAGGGGGCAACCCTTCGGTGAAAAACTGTTTTTT. Its translation: CASSLTLRGQPFGEKLFF.

In the case of this clone: Relative to the germline gene, one junction end is altered; a read error may explain this. Other DNA sequences from this sample encode an identical CDR3 as well. The chain has TRBV6-5 and TRBJ2-7; D is unclear. Germline lookup yields CDR1 MNHEY and CDR2 SVGAGI. The CDR3 length is 12 residues. DNA of the CDR3: TGTGCCACCGCTGGCAATTCCTACGAGCAATACTTC. Translated, it gives CATAGNSYEQYF.

This clone appeared a few times. This chain uses TRBV7-6 with TRBJ2-7; D is ambiguous. Germline-derived CDR1 and CDR2 are SGHVS and FNYEAQ. V lost 0 bases and J 1 base, leaving 4 bases between the germline ends. This CDR3 has 13 amino acids. This CDR3 reads CASSLARSYEQYF. The CDR3 DNA reads TGTGCCAGCAGCTTAGCTAGGTCCTACGAGCAGTACTTC. Using reference TRBV7-6 and TRBJ2-7 for the parts outside the CDR3, the full variable domain is GAGVSQSPRYKVTKRGQDVALRCDPISGHVSLYWYRQALGQGPEFLTYFNYEAQQDKSGLPNDRFSAERPEGSISTLTIQRTEQRDSAMYRCASSLARSYEQYFGPGTRLTVT.

The CDR3, as DNA: TGTGCCAGCAGGGAGTGGCCAACAGGGGCCAACGTCCTGACTTTC. This sequence encodes CASREWPTGANVLTF. The chain combines TRBV6-1 with TRBJ2-6, with D hard to call. The CDR3 loop spans 15 amino acids. Germline V CDR1 and CDR2: MNHNS, SASEGT. V was pared by 6 bases and J by 4 bases, with 13 bases between.

This clone was observed a single time. The rearrangement joins TRBV6-4 to TRBJ2-2; the D is unclear. The germline CDR1 and CDR2 sequences are MRHNA and SNTAGT. The CDR3 totals 13 residues. V lost 2 bases, J lost 3 bases, and 4 bases lay in between. The CDR3 coding sequence is TGTGCCAGCAGTGACAGGGACACCGGGGAGCTGTTTTTT. Translating gives CASSDRDTGELFF.

This rearrangement joins TRBV5-1 to TRBJ2-7, with 10 bases lining up with TRBD1. Trimming cost V 4 bases and J 11 bases; bases outside gene matches: 12. This CDR3 has 14 residues. CDR1 SGHRS and CDR2 YFSETQ come from the germline V gene. The CDR3 is CASSNPGTGDKKYF. The CDR3 DNA reads TGCGCCAGCAGCAACCCCGGGACAGGGGATAAGAAGTACTTC.

The V and J genes are TRBV28 and TRBJ1-1; no firm D call. The V gene's germline CDR1 is MDHEN and CDR2 SYDVKM. V lost 2 bases and J lost 0, with 7 bases in between. The CDR3 length is 14 residues. As DNA, the CDR3 is TGTGCCAGCAGTTTACAGGTCATGAACACTGAAGCTTTCTTT. Residues: CASSLQVMNTEAFF.

The chain recombines TRBV20-1 with TRBJ2-1; no firm D call. Per germline, CDR1 DFQATT and CDR2 SNEGSKA (reference sequence). V was trimmed by 6 bases and J by 5 bases, leaving 8 bases between them. The CDR3 length is 11 residues. The CDR3 nucleotides are TGCAGTGCCCCCCCGCACAATGAGCAGTTCTTC. Translating it yields CSAPPHNEQFF.

This chain joins TRBV6-6 and TRBJ2-7; unclear D gene. CDR3 length: 13 residues. The V end lost 5 bases, the J end lost 7 bases, and 15 bases lay between the germline ends. Germline lookup yields CDR1 MNHNY and CDR2 SVGAGI (reference sequence). CDR3 DNA: TGTGCCAGCAGTCCGGACCGGGTTGTGGAGCAGTACTTC. Its protein product is CASSPDRVVEQYF.

The CDR3 DNA reads TGTGCCAGCTCACCGGACTTTAAGGGTGAGCAGTTCTTC. Amino acid sequence: CASSPDFKGEQFF. The chain joins TRBV18 to TRBJ2-1; tentatively, D is TRBD2 (5 bases). Germline CDR1 reads KGHSH; CDR2 reads LQKENI. Trimming pared 3 bases from V and 9 bases from J, leaving 12 bases between. This CDR3 region has 13 residues.